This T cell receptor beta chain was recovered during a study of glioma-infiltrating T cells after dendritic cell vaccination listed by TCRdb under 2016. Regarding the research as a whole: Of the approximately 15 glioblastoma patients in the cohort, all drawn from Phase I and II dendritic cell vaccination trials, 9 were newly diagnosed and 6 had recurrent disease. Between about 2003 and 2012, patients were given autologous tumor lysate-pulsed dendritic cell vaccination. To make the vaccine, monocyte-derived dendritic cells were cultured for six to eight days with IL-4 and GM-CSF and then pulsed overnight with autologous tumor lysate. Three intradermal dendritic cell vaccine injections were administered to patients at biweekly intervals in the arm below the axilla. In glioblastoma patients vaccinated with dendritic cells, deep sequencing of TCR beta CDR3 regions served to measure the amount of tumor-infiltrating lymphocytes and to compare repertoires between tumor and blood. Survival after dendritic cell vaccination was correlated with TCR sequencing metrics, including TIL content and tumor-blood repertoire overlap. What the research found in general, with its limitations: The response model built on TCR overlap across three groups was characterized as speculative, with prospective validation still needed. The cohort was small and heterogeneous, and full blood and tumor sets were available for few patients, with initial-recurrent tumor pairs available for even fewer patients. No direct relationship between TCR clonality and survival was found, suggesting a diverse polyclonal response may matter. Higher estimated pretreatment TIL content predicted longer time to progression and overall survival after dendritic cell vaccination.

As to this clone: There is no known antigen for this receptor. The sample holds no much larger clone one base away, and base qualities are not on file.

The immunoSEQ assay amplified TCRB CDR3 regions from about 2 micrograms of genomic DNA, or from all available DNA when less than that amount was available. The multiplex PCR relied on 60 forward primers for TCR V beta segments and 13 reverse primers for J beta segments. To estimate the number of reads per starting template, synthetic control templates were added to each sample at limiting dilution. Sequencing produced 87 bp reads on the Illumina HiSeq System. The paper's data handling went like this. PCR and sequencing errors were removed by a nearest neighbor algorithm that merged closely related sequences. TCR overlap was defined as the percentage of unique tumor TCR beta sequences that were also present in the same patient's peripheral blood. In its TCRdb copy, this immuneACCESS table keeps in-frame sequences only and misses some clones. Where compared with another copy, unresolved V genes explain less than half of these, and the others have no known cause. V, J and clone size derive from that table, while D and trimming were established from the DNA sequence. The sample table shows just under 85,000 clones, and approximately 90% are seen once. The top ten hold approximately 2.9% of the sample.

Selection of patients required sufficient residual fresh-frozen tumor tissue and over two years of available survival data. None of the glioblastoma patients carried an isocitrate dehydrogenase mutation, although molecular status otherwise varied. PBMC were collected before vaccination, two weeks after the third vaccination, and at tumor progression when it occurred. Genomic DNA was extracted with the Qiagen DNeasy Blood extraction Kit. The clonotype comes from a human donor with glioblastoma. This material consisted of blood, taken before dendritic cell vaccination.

The nucleotide sequence is given as TGTGCCAGCAGCTCATATAGCGGGAAACCCTACAATGAGCAGTTCTTC. The resulting protein is CASSSYSGKPYNEQFF. In this chain, TRBV12-1 is recombined with TRBJ2-1; TRBD2, as called in the table, went unchecked against the DNA. TRBV12-1 constitutes a pseudogene. From the cysteine through the phenylalanine, the CDR3 covers 16 amino acids. Only CDR3 DNA remains: 48 bases, in frame from the first base.